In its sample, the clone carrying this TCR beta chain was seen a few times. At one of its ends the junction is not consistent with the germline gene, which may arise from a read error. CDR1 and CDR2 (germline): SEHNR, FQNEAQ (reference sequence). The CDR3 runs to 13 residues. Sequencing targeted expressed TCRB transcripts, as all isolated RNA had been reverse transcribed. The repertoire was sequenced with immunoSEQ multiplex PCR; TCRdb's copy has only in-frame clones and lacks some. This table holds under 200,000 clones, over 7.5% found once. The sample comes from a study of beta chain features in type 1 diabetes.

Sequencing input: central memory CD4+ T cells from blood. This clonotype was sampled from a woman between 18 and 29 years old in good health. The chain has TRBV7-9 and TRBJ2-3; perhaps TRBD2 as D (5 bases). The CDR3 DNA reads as TGTGCCGGATATAAGAGTCTAGCAGACACGCAGTATTTT. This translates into CAGYKSLADTQYF.